Below, 2 T cell receptor beta chains from the same sample are listed, as sequenced in a study of CD8+CD57+ T cells in acquired aplastic anemia. Individuals selected for sequencing had exhibited CD8+CD57+ cell expansion on flow cytometry. Template material for TCR beta VDJ and CDR3 profiling consisted of genomic DNA. TCRdb reprocessed the reads with MiXCR, giving one entry per CDR3 protein. Of about 270,000 distinct CDR3 sequences in the sample, approximately 80% were seen once. Specimen: sorted CD4+, CD8+, or CD8+CD57+ T cells (not recorded which) from PBMCs. These receptors originate from a human donor with aplastic anemia.

This sequence joins TRBV10-1 and TRBJ2-1; 7 bases align to TRBD2. J lost 3 bases, V lost 6 bases, and 8 bases had no gene match. The CDR3 extends over 15 amino acids. Germline V lookup: CDR1 WNHNN, CDR2 SYGVQD (reference sequence). CDR3 protein: CASRGGWGYYNEQFF. CDR3 nucleotides: TGCGCCAGCAGGGGAGGGTGGGGGTACTACAATGAGCAGTTCTTC.

This clonotype was picked up one time. The V call is TRBV5-4, the J call TRBJ2-2, with TRBD2 matching over 7 bases. Germline lookup yields CDR1 SGHNT and CDR2 YYREEE (reference sequence). This CDR3 contains 17 residues. The V segment lost 6 bases and the J segment 1 base; nucleotides outside the gene matches: 12. CDR3 loop: CASTSWRELMNTGELFF. DNA of the CDR3: TGTGCCAGCACCTCCTGGCGGGAGCTAATGAACACCGGGGAGCTGTTTTTT.